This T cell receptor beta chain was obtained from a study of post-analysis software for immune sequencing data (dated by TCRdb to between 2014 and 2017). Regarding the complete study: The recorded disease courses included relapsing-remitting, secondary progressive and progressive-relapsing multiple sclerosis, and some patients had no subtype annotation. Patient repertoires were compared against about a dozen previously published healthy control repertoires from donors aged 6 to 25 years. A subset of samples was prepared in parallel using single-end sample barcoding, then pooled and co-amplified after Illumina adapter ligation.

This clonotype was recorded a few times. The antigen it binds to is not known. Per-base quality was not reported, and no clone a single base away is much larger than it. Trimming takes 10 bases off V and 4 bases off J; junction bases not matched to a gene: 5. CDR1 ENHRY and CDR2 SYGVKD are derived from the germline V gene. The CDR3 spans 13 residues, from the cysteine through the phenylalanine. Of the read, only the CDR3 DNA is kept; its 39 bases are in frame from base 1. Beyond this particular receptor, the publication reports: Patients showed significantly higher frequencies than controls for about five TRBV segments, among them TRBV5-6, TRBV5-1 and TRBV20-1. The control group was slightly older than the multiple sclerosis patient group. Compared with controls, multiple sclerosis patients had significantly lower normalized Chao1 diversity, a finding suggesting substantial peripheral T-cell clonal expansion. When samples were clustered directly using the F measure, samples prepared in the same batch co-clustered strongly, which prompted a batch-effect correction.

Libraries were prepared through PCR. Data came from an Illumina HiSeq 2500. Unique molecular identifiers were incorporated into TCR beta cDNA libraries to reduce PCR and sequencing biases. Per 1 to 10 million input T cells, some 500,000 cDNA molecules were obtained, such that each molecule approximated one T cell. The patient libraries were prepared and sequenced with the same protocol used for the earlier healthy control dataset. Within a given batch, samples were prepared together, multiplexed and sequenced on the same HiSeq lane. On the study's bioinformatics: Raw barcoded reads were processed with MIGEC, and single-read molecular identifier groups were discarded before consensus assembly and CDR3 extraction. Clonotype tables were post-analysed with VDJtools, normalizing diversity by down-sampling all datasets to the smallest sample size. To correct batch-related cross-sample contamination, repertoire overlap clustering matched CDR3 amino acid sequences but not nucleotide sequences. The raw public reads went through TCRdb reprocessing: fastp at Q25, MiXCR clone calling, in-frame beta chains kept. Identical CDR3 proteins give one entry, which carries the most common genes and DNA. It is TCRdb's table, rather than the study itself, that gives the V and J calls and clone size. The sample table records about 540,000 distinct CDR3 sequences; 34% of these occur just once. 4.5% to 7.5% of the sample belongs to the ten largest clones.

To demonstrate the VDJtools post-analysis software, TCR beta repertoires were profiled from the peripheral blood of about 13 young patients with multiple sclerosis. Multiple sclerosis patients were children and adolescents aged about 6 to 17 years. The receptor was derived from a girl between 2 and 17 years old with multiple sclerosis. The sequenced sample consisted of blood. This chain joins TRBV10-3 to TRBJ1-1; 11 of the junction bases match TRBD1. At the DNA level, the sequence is TGTGCCACCAGGACAGGGGGCTTCACTGAAGCTTTCTTT. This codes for CATRTGGFTEAFF.